This T cell receptor (beta chain) was identified in a study of T cell responses to AZD1222 COVID-19 vaccine. Findings and caveats of the study: Spike regions recognized by vaccine-associated CD4 TCRs spanned the protein, led by 160-218 and 743-854. Repertoires were collected only later (after the peak T cell response had occurred). Donors were chiefly white British, with a greater number of females, and clonal diversity was perhaps underestimated.

The CDR3 has 16 amino acids. Germline-derived CDR1 and CDR2 are SGHVS and FNYEAQ. The V end was cut by 4 bases, the J end by 1 base, with 14 bases between. Repertoires were generated with immunoSEQ multiplex PCR, while TCRdb's copy carries only in-frame clones and drops some. Here the sample spans over 110,000 clones, about 92% being singletons. This clone has just one count. Its cognate antigen is unknown. Sequencing was performed on peripheral blood, taken on day 0 of AZD1222 vaccination. V gene TRBV7-6 combines with J gene TRBJ1-3; D gene uncertain. This receptor was identified in an adult in good health. Here the CDR3 DNA reads TGTGCCAGCAGCTCCAGCCCCCCGGGGTCTGGAAACACCATATATTTT. This encodes CASSSSPPGSGNTIYF.